These T cell receptor beta chains were read from a single sample in a study of cytomegalovirus exposure and HLA in healthy donors. Some clones are missing from TCRdb's copy, which holds only in-frame ones; the method was immunoSEQ multiplex PCR. The sample yields about 150,000 clones, roughly 70% seen once. Sequencing input: PBMCs. The receptors stem from a man aged 35-49 years in good health and CMV-seronegative. Each CDR3 is given with its conserved first and last residue. The order of the fields is V gene, J gene, D gene, clone size, CDR3 protein, CDR3 DNA. A D gene is named only where the DNA matches it firmly. Clone size is stated in some rows and not others, as once, few, many or a class when expanded.

>TRBV19|TRBJ1-2|NA|NA
CAIGQPNYGYTF
TGTGCCATAGGACAGCCTAACTATGGCTACACCTTC
>TRBV5-1|TRBJ1-1|NA|NA
CASSFWGFTEAFF
TGCGCCAGCAGCTTCTGGGGCTTCACTGAAGCTTTCTTT
>TRBV18|TRBJ1-2|TRBD1|NA
CASSPDRGLNYGYTF
TGTGCCAGCTCACCGGACAGGGGGCTTAACTATGGCTACACCTTC
>TRBV28|TRBJ1-2|NA|once
CASSYGYGYTF
TGTGCCAGCAGTTACGGCTATGGCTACACCTTC
>TRBV11-2|TRBJ2-5|NA|NA
CASSLGPDGETQYF
TGTGCCAGCAGCTTAGGCCCAGACGGGGAGACCCAGTACTTC
>TRBV4-1|TRBJ2-3|TRBD2|few
CASSQRTSGDTDTQYF
TGCGCCAGCAGCCAAAGGACTAGCGGGGACACAGATACGCAGTATTTT
>TRBV11-3|TRBJ2-7|NA|NA
CALGRTYEQYF
TGTGCCTTGGGGCGGACCTACGAGCAGTACTTC
>TRBV7-2|TRBJ1-1|TRBD1|NA
CASSFKGADTEAFF
TGTGCCAGCAGCTTTAAGGGGGCGGACACTGAAGCTTTCTTT
>TRBV7-2|TRBJ2-5|NA|NA
CASSLAARQETQYF
TGTGCCAGCAGCTTAGCGGCCAGACAAGAGACCCAGTACTTC
>TRBV19|TRBJ1-4|TRBD1|NA
CASSAGDRVVEKLFF
TGTGCCAGTAGTGCGGGGGACAGGGTGGTCGAAAAACTGTTTTTT
>TRBV9|TRBJ1-1|NA|NA
CASSVEAGETRAFF
TGTGCCAGCAGCGTAGAGGCAGGCGAGACTAGAGCTTTCTTT
>TRBV7-9|TRBJ2-7|TRBD1|once
CASSLFGTGGYEQYF
TGTGCCAGCAGCTTATTTGGGACAGGTGGTTACGAGCAGTACTTC
>TRBV18|TRBJ1-3|TRBD1|NA
CASSPTGQGNTIYF
TGTGCCAGCTCACCGACGGGACAGGGGAACACCATATATTTT
>TRBV6-1|TRBJ2-7|NA|NA
CASSAWTGGFSYEQYF
TGTGCCAGCAGTGCTTGGACAGGAGGGTTCTCCTACGAGCAGTACTTC
>TRBV6-6|TRBJ2-1|NA|NA
CASSYGGDSYNEQFF
TGTGCCAGCAGTTACGGCGGGGATTCCTACAATGAGCAGTTCTTC
>TRBV13|TRBJ2-2|TRBD2|NA
CASSEPGLGTGELFF
TGTGCCAGCAGCGAACCGGGACTAGGAACCGGGGAGCTGTTTTTT
>TRBV28|TRBJ1-5|NA|few
CASSPQDRSNQPQHF
TGTGCCAGCAGTCCCCAGGACAGAAGCAATCAGCCCCAGCATTTT
>TRBV11-2|TRBJ1-2|TRBD1|few
CASSAGTGPLRGGYTF
TGTGCCAGCAGCGCCGGGACAGGACCTCTTAGGGGTGGCTACACCTTC
>TRBV27|TRBJ2-4|NA|NA
CASSSPGRGENIQYF
TGTGCCAGCAGTTCCCCAGGCAGGGGGGAGAACATTCAGTACTTC
>TRBV4-3|TRBJ2-7|TRBD2|NA
CASSQDPTGGSVQYF
TGCGCCAGCAGCCAAGACCCAACGGGAGGTTCTGTGCAGTACTTC
>TRBV7-2|TRBJ2-2|TRBD1|NA
CASSAQDRPFF
TGTGCCAGCAGCGCGCAGGACAGGCCGTTTTTT
>TRBV30|TRBJ1-5|TRBD1|NA
CAWGTVGGQPQHF
TGTGCCTGGGGGACAGTCGGCGGTCAGCCCCAGCATTTT
>TRBV6-1|TRBJ1-2|NA|once
CASSPESTGWAGYTF
TGTGCCAGCAGCCCTGAATCGACAGGATGGGCGGGCTACACCTTC
>TRBV7-9|TRBJ2-5|TRBD1|NA
CASSRARQGGQGRETQYF
TGTGCCAGCAGCAGAGCCCGACAGGGAGGACAGGGGCGAGAGACCCAGTACTTC
>TRBV14|TRBJ2-1|NA|NA
CASSHNRDYNEQFF
TGTGCCAGCAGCCATAACAGGGACTACAATGAGCAGTTCTTC
>TRBV14|TRBJ2-5|TRBD2|NA
CASSRLARETQYF
TGTGCCAGCAGCCGACTAGCGCGGGAGACCCAGTACTTC
>TRBV6-5|TRBJ1-5|TRBD1|NA
CASRAGQAGQPQHF
TGTGCCAGCAGAGCCGGACAGGCAGGGCAGCCCCAGCATTTT
>TRBV10-3|TRBJ1-1|NA|few
CAISGAGNTEAFF
TGTGCCATCAGTGGAGCGGGTAACACTGAAGCTTTCTTT
>TRBV29-1|TRBJ2-2|TRBD1|NA
CSVDRGDRNTGELFF
TGCAGCGTTGATCGAGGGGACAGGAACACCGGGGAGCTGTTTTTT
>TRBV19|TRBJ2-2|NA|NA
CATSGARRTGELFF
TGTGCCACGTCAGGGGCCAGGCGAACCGGGGAGCTGTTTTTT
>TRBV19|TRBJ1-2|NA|NA
CASSIQGNYGYTF
TGTGCCAGTAGTATTCAGGGTAACTATGGCTACACCTTC
>TRBV4-2|TRBJ1-5|TRBD1|NA
CASSQTGGNQPQHF
TGTGCCAGCAGCCAGACAGGGGGGAATCAGCCCCAGCATTTT
>TRBV19|TRBJ1-5|TRBD1|NA
CASTWSGTAYSNQPQHF
TGTGCCAGTACCTGGTCCGGGACAGCATATAGCAATCAGCCCCAGCATTTT
>TRBV18|TRBJ2-7|TRBD1|few
CASSARTGLGALYEQYF
TGTGCCAGCTCAGCGAGGACAGGGTTGGGGGCCCTCTACGAGCAGTACTTC
>TRBV5-1|TRBJ2-7|NA|few
CASSPQGGPSKEQYF
TGCGCCAGCAGCCCCCAGGGGGGACCCAGTAAAGAGCAGTACTTC
>TRBV9|TRBJ1-2|NA|once
CASSPGWTNYGYTF
TGTGCCAGCAGCCCGGGATGGACTAACTATGGCTACACCTTC
>TRBV6-5|TRBJ1-4|NA|NA
CASSSETDEKLFF
TGTGCCAGCAGTTCCGAGACTGATGAAAAACTGTTTTTT
>TRBV12-5|TRBJ2-7|NA|NA
CASGLAYYEQYF
TGTGCTAGTGGTTTAGCCTACTACGAGCAGTACTTC
>TRBV7-3|TRBJ2-4|TRBD1|NA
CASSLTGDIQYF
TGTGCCAGCAGCCTGACAGGGGACATTCAGTACTTC